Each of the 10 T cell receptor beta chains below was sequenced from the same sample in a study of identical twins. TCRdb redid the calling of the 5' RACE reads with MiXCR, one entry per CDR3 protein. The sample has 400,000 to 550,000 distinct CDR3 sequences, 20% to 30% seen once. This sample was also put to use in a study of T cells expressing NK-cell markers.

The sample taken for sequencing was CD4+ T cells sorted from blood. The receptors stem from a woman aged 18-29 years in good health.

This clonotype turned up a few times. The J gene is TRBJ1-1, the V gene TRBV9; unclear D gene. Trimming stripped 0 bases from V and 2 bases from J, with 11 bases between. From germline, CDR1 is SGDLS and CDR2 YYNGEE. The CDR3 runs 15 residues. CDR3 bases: TGTGCCAGCAGCGTAGATCCGCACAGTAACACTGAAGCTTTCTTT. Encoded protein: CASSVDPHSNTEAFF.

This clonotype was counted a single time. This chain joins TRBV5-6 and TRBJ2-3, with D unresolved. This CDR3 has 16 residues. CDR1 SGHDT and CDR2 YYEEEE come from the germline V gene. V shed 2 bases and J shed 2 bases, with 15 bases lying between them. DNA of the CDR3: TGTGCCAGCAGCTTTCGGTGGAGAACCAACACAGATACGCAGTATTTT. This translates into CASSFRWRTNTDTQYF.

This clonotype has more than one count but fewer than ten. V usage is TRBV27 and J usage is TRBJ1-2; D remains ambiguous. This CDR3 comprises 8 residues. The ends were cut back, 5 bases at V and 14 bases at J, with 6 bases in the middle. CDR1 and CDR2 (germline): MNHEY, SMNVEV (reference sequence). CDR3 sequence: CASSARTF. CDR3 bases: TGTGCCAGCAGTGCTCGAACCTTC.

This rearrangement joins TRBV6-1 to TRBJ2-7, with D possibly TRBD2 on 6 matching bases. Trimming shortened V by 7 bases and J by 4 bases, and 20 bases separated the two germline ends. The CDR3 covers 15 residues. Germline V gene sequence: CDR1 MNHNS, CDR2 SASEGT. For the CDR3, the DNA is TGTGCCAGCAAGGGTGGTGGGACTGAATCGTACGAGCAGTACTTC. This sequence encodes CASKGGGTESYEQYF.

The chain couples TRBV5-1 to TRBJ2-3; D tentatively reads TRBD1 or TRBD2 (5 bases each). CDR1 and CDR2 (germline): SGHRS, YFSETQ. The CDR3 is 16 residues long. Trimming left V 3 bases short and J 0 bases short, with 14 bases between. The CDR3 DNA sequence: TGCGCCAGCAGCTCCGGGACCTCGCGCAGCACAGATACGCAGTATTTT. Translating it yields CASSSGTSRSTDTQYF.

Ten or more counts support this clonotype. The CDR3 sequence: CSAIPGQAGSYNEQFF. The CDR3 region has the DNA TGCAGTGCTATTCCGGGGCAAGCGGGCTCCTACAATGAGCAGTTCTTC. The genes are TRBV20-1 and TRBJ2-1; tentatively, D is TRBD2 (6 bases). Trimming pared 4 bases from V and 0 bases from J, leaving 16 bases between. Germline V gives CDR1 DFQATT, CDR2 SNEGSKA (reference sequence). This CDR3 is 16 amino acids long.

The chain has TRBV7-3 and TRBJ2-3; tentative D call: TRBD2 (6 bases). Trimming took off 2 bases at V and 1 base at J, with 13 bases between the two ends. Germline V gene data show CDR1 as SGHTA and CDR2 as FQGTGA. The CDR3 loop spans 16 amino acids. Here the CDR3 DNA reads TGTGCCAGCAGCTTAGTAGGAGGGCGGGGCACAGATACGCAGTATTTT. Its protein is CASSLVGGRGTDTQYF.

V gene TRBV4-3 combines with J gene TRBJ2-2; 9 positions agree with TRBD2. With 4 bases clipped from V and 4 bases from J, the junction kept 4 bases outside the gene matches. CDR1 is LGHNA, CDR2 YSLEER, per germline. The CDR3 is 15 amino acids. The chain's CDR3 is CASSPSGTTTGELFF. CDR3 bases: TGCGCCAGCAGCCCTAGCGGGACCACCACCGGGGAGCTGTTTTTT.

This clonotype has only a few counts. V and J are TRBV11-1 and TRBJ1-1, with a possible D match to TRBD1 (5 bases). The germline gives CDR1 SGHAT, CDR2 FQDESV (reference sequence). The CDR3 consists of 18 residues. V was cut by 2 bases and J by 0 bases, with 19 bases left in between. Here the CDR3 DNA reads TGTGCCAGCAGCTTATTCAGGGTTATTAGGAAAGTGAACACTGAAGCTTTCTTT. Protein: CASSLFRVIRKVNTEAFF. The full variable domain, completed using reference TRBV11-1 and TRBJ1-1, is EAEVAQSPRYKITEKSQAVAFWCDPISGHATLYWYRQILGQGPELLVQFQDESVVDDSQLPKDRFSAERLKGVDSTLKIQPAELGDSAMYLCASSLFRVIRKVNTEAFFGQGTRLTVV.

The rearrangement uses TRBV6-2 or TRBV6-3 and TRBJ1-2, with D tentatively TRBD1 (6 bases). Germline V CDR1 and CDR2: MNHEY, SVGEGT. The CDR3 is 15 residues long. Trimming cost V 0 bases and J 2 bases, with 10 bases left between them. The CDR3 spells CASSYSRGRNYGYTF. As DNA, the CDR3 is TGTGCCAGCAGTTACTCGCGGGGGCGCAACTATGGCTACACCTTC.